A single TCR beta chain is shown here with its context. The source of the sample is a study of blood T cell repertoires in COVID-19. As for the study in general: Sites in the United States, Italy and Spain provided acute and convalescent COVID-19 samples. In each case, the material was cDNA or gDNA derived from T cells, B-cell-depleted T cells, or PBMCs.

Authors' data handling: By means of reference gene primer amplification, nucleated cell counts were estimated. Only in-frame clones appear in the TCRdb table, and some are missing; sequencing was by immunoSEQ multiplex PCR. V, J and clone size are taken as reported in that table, and D and trimming were inferred from the DNA itself. The sample lists about 160,000 clones, roughly 80% occurring once. The CDR3 is made up of 18 amino acids. V shed 0 bases, J shed 2 bases, and the junction held 10 bases outside the gene matches. This receptor was obtained from a man between 65 and 80 years old with acute or convalescent COVID-19. Material: peripheral blood. The rearrangement uses TRBV23-1 and TRBJ2-7; the match to TRBD1 covers 10 bases. TRBV23-1 is marked as an open reading frame, function uncertain. The CDR3 loop is CASSQSDRGRSPTYEQYF. The CDR3 DNA is TGCGCCAGCAGTCAATCCGACAGGGGGCGGTCTCCAACCTACGAGCAGTACTTC.